The 2 T cell receptor beta chains in this list originate from one sample, sequenced in a study of blood T cell repertoires in COVID-19. Method: immunoSEQ multiplex PCR; TCRdb's copy keeps in-frame clones and lacks some. Found here are hundreds of thousands of clones, 82% of them singletons; the top ten hold under 3.5%. Input material: PBMCs or T cells enriched from blood (not recorded which). The source of these receptors is a woman in her sixties or seventies who had recovered from COVID-19.

This clone was found once. This rearrangement joins TRBV18 to TRBJ2-3; D gene uncertain. Germline CDR1 KGHSH, CDR2 LQKENI. This CDR3 is built from 11 residues. V lost 6 bases and J 3 bases, leaving 4 bases between the germline ends. The CDR3 DNA reads as TGTGCCAGCTCGTCGACAGATACGCAGTATTTT. Amino acid sequence: CASSSTDTQYF.

The rearrangement joins TRBV4-2 to TRBJ2-7, with D perhaps matching TRBD2 (6 bases). Germline values: CDR1 LGHNA, CDR2 YNFKEQ. V shed 4 bases and J shed 2 bases, with 15 bases lying between them. This CDR3 is built from 15 residues. CDR3 nucleotides: TGTGCCAGCAGCCCCTCGGCGGGGTTTACCTACGAGCAGTACTTC. As protein: CASSPSAGFTYEQYF.